This record concerns one T cell receptor (beta chain) sequence. Its antigen is currently unknown. The sample originates from a study of shared clonotypes between healthy human individuals. On the study more broadly: Each donor's CD8 memory used one plate, CD8 naive two, each CD4 subset three.

Naive-designated CD8 cells lacked CD45RO, were positively enriched for CCR7, and omitted terminally differentiated effector memory CD45RA+ cells. Only Caucasian adults living in Nashville, Tennessee made up the donor group. This CDR3 spans 14 amino acids. Germline V lookup: CDR1 SGHNT, CDR2 YYREEE (reference sequence). The V and J ends lost 1 base and 6 bases, in that order; junction bases with no gene match: 5. The protocol was immunoSEQ multiplex PCR, while the TCRdb copy is restricted to in-frame clones and leaves out a portion. The sample has about 2 million clones, 85% to 95% seen once; the top ten hold 0.9% to 1.5%. Overall study results and limits: Memory subsets generally showed lower estimated richness than naive subsets. Sampling used blood alone; tissue repertoires probably differ.

The chain uses TRBV5-4 and TRBJ2-7; 9 nucleotides line up with TRBD1. Sequenced: naive CD8+ T cells sorted from blood. This receptor was identified in a man aged 18-30 years in good health. This CDR3 reads CASSLTGTGSEQYF. CDR3 in DNA: TGTGCCAGCAGCTTGACCGGGACAGGGAGCGAGCAGTACTTC.